A selection of T cell receptor beta chains follows, all from one sample in a study of blood T cell repertoires in COVID-19. Sequencing was performed with immunoSEQ multiplex PCR; in TCRdb, only in-frame clones are kept and a portion is missing. The table has about 300,000 clones, roughly 86% seen once. Sequenced material: peripheral blood. These receptors were collected from a woman between 25 and 40 years old with COVID-19, enrolled during active disease. CDR3s include the opening cysteine and the closing phenylalanine or tryptophan. The D gene is left open where the match is weak. Size values are once, few and many counts, or a class for expanded clones, and some rows have none.

TRBD1	TRBV5-1	NA	14	TRBJ2-5	CANRETGGLETQYF	TGCGCCAACAGAGAAACAGGGGGCTTGGAGACCCAGTACTTC
TRBD1	TRBV19	NA	18	TRBJ1-1	CASSIPRHTGGADTEAFF	TGTGCCAGTAGTATCCCTCGGCATACAGGGGGCGCAGACACTGAAGCTTTCTTT
NA	TRBV5-6	NA	13	TRBJ1-5	CASSPGRDQPQHF	TGTGCCAGCAGCCCAGGGAGGGATCAGCCCCAGCATTTT
NA	TRBV30	NA	14	TRBJ1-3	CAWSVGEGGNTIYF	TGTGCCTGGAGTGTCGGGGAAGGAGGAAACACCATATATTTT
NA	TRBV18	NA	15	TRBJ2-1	CASSPPAGGLNEQFF	TGTGCCAGCTCACCACCGGCAGGGGGACTCAATGAGCAGTTCTTC
NA	TRBV29-1	once	12	TRBJ1-2	CSVEGRSLGYTF	TGCAGCGTTGAAGGGAGAAGTTTGGGCTACACCTTC
NA	TRBV6-2/TRBV6-3	NA	13	TRBJ1-2	CASSYTSGVGYTF	TGTGCCAGCAGTTACACATCAGGGGTTGGCTACACCTTC
NA	TRBV18	NA	13	TRBJ2-1	CASSPLQGYEQFF	TGTGCCAGCTCACCCTTACAGGGCTATGAGCAGTTCTTC
NA	TRBV5-1	NA	14	TRBJ2-3	CASSLERPTDTQYF	TGCGCCAGCAGCTTGGAGCGACCCACAGATACGCAGTATTTT
TRBD2	TRBV7-2	NA	17	TRBJ2-1	CASSPGLAGGLGNEQFF	TGTGCCAGCAGCCCCGGACTAGCGGGGGGGCTGGGCAATGAGCAGTTCTTC
NA	TRBV3-1/TRBV3-2	once	15	TRBJ2-1	CASSQRAGKNNEQFF	TGTGCCAGCAGCCAACGGGCGGGGAAGAACAATGAGCAGTTCTTC
NA	TRBV3-1/TRBV3-2	NA	15	TRBJ1-5	CASSQGQISNQPQHF	TGTGCCAGCAGCCAAGGACAGATTAGCAATCAGCCCCAGCATTTT
NA	TRBV6-2/TRBV6-3	NA	15	TRBJ1-6	CASSYLGPENSPLHF	TGTGCCAGCAGTTACCTGGGGCCAGAGAATTCACCCCTCCACTTT
TRBD2	TRBV7-2	NA	16	TRBJ2-3	CASSGPQRGLRDTQYF	TGTGCCAGCAGCGGTCCTCAGCGGGGCCTGAGAGATACGCAGTATTTT
TRBD1	TRBV28	NA	12	TRBJ1-2	CASGRQGYGYTF	TGTGCCAGCGGCCGACAGGGCTATGGCTACACCTTC
TRBD1	TRBV7-2	NA	12	TRBJ1-6	CASSRQGAPLHF	TGTGCCAGCAGCAGACAGGGCGCACCCCTCCACTTT
NA	TRBV6-2/TRBV6-3	NA	12	TRBJ1-2	CASSSQGYGYTF	TGTGCCAGCAGTTCGCAGGGCTATGGCTACACCTTC
TRBD2	TRBV25-1	NA	16	TRBJ2-3	CASSEVGLAVTDTQYF	TGTGCCAGCAGTGAGGTCGGACTAGCCGTCACAGATACGCAGTATTTT
NA	TRBV5-5	NA	15	TRBJ2-5	CASSLEGQLRETQYF	TGTGCCAGCAGCTTGGAGGGGCAGCTAAGAGAAACCCAGTACTTC
NA	TRBV2	NA	11	TRBJ2-5	CASLREETQYF	TGTGCCAGCCTCCGAGAAGAGACCCAGTACTTC
NA	TRBV15	NA	14	TRBJ1-1	CATSRDIGNTEAFF	TGTGCCACCAGCAGAGATATCGGGAACACTGAAGCTTTCTTT
NA	TRBV9	NA	13	TRBJ1-1	CASSGDSNTEAFF	TGTGCCAGCAGCGGCGACAGCAACACTGAAGCTTTCTTT
TRBD1	TRBV19	NA	14	TRBJ2-5	CASSARQGEETQYF	TGTGCCAGTAGTGCGCGACAGGGGGAAGAGACCCAGTACTTC
TRBD1	TRBV27	NA	15	TRBJ1-2	CASSPQGQGIDGYTF	TGTGCCAGCAGTCCCCAGGGACAGGGGATAGATGGCTACACCTTC
TRBD1	TRBV5-4	NA	13	TRBJ2-7	CASRGDRAYEQYF	TGTGCCAGCAGGGGGGACAGGGCCTACGAGCAGTACTTC
NA	TRBV18	NA	17	TRBJ2-6	CASSPTTGYGGANVLTF	TGTGCCAGCTCACCAACCACAGGGTATGGTGGGGCCAACGTCCTGACTTTC
TRBD1	TRBV27	NA	16	TRBJ1-4	CASSFDHPGTAEKLFF	TGTGCCAGCAGTTTCGACCACCCGGGGACAGCTGAAAAACTGTTTTTT
NA	TRBV6-2/TRBV6-3	NA	15	TRBJ1-5	CASSSNGGGNQPQHF	TGTGCCAGCAGTTCCAACGGGGGAGGCAATCAGCCCCAGCATTTT
NA	TRBV12-5	NA	12	TRBJ2-1	CASGLQVDEQFF	TGTGCTAGTGGCCTCCAGGTCGATGAGCAGTTCTTC
NA	TRBV2	NA	13	TRBJ1-2	CASSDQGRDGYTF	TGTGCCAGCAGTGATCAGGGGCGGGATGGCTACACCTTC
NA	TRBV7-9	NA	14	TRBJ1-5	CASSQRGSNQPQHF	TGTGCCAGCAGCCAACGGGGTAGCAATCAGCCCCAGCATTTT
TRBD1	TRBV19	NA	13	TRBJ1-6	CASRDRAGSPLHF	TGTGCCAGCAGGGACAGGGCAGGGTCACCCCTCCACTTT
NA	TRBV5-1	NA	15	TRBJ2-5	CASRSISEGGETQYF	TGCGCCAGCAGGAGTATTTCGGAGGGCGGTGAGACCCAGTACTTC
TRBD1	TRBV27	NA	14	TRBJ1-5	CASRDRGGNQPQHF	TGTGCCAGTAGAGACAGGGGAGGCAATCAGCCCCAGCATTTT
NA	TRBV23-1	once	12	TRBJ1-1	CAGRQQNTEAFF	TGCGCCGGTAGACAGCAGAACACTGAAGCTTTCTTT
TRBD1	TRBV27	NA	14	TRBJ1-2	CASSSRGRGYGYTF	TGTGCCAGCAGTTCCAGGGGGCGCGGCTATGGCTACACCTTC
TRBD1	TRBV5-8	NA	12	TRBJ1-2	CASRDRHYGYTF	TGTGCCAGCCGGGACAGGCACTATGGCTACACCTTC
NA	TRBV4-2	NA	12	TRBJ1-2	CASSVTGNGYTF	TGTGCCAGCTCGGTCACAGGGAATGGCTACACCTTC
NA	TRBV2	once	13	TRBJ1-2	CASSEDRGYGYTF	TGTGCCAGCAGTGAGGATAGGGGTTATGGCTACACCTTC
NA	TRBV5-4	NA	13	TRBJ2-7	CASSRGSPYEQYF	TGTGCCAGCAGCCGGGGGTCTCCCTACGAGCAGTACTTC
NA	TRBV21-1	NA	13	TRBJ2-1	CASSQQGVGEQFF	TGTGCCAGCAGTCAACAGGGAGTCGGTGAGCAGTTCTTC
TRBD2	TRBV19	NA	14	TRBJ2-1	CASSIAGLHGEQFF	TGTGCCAGTAGTATAGCGGGACTACACGGCGAGCAGTTCTTC
TRBD1	TRBV20-1	NA	15	TRBJ1-5	CSASSGDRSNQPQHF	TGCAGTGCTAGTTCGGGGGACAGGAGCAATCAGCCCCAGCATTTT
TRBD1	TRBV6-1	medium-sized	15	TRBJ1-6	CASSEAAGGGSPLHF	TGTGCCAGCAGTGAGGCGGCAGGGGGCGGATCACCCCTCCACTTT
NA	TRBV6-5	few	15	TRBJ1-5	CASSRGAGGNQPQHF	TGTGCCAGCAGTAGGGGGGCGGGAGGCAATCAGCCCCAGCATTTT
TRBD1	TRBV7-9	NA	15	TRBJ1-1	CASRGTGAVNTEAFF	TGTGCCAGCAGGGGGACAGGGGCCGTGAACACTGAAGCTTTCTTT
NA	TRBV7-8	NA	13	TRBJ1-1	CASRHYSNTEAFF	TGTGCCAGCCGACATTACAGCAACACTGAAGCTTTCTTT
TRBD1	TRBV7-9	NA	14	TRBJ1-1	CASSMTGGGTEAFF	TGTGCCAGCAGCATGACAGGGGGAGGCACTGAAGCTTTCTTT
NA	TRBV5-1	NA	13	TRBJ2-1	CASSLEGASRWFF	TGCGCCAGCAGCTTGGAAGGGGCATCACGGTGGTTCTTC
TRBD2	TRBV2	NA	16	TRBJ2-5	CASSTEAGKIQETQYF	TGTGCCAGCAGTACCGAAGCGGGGAAAATCCAAGAGACCCAGTACTTC
TRBD1	TRBV13	NA	18	TRBJ1-1	CASSLYRTGTALNTEAFF	TGTGCCAGCAGCCTCTATCGAACCGGGACAGCCTTGAACACTGAAGCTTTCTTT
NA	TRBV12-5	NA	14	TRBJ2-3	CASGYERGTDTQYF	TGTGCTAGTGGCTATGAAAGAGGCACAGATACGCAGTATTTT
NA	TRBV6-5	NA	14	TRBJ2-7	CATSLGTFSYEQYF	TGTGCCACGTCGCTCGGGACATTCTCCTACGAGCAGTACTTC
NA	TRBV27	NA	15	TRBJ2-2	CASSLTWTNAGELFF	TGTGCCAGCAGTTTAACCTGGACAAACGCCGGGGAGCTGTTTTTT
NA	TRBV6-5	few	14	TRBJ1-2	CASSARVGNYGYTF	TGTGCCAGCAGCGCCAGGGTTGGAAACTATGGCTACACCTTC